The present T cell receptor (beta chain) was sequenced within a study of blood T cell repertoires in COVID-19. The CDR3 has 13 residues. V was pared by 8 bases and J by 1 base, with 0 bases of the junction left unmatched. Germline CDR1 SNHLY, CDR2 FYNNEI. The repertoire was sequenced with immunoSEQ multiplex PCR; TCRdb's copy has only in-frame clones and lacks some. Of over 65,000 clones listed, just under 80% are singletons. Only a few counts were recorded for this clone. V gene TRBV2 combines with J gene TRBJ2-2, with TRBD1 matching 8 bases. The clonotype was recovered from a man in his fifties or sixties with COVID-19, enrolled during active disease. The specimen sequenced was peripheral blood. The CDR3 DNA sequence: TGTGCCAGCGGGACAGGGAACACCGGGGAGCTGTTTTTT. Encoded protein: CASGTGNTGELFF. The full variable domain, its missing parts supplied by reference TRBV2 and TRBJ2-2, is EPEVTQTPSHQVTQMGQEVILRCVPISNHLYFYWYRQILGQKVEFLVSFYNNEISEKSEIFDDQFSVERPDGSNFTLKIRSTKLEDSAMYFCASGTGNTGELFFGEGSRLTVL.